This record looks at one TCR beta chain sequence and its context. This clone's antigen is unknown. The sample holds no much larger clone one base away, and base qualities are not on file. The germline V gene gives CDR1 as MGHRA and CDR2 as YSYEKL. The CDR3 sequence holds 16 residues, the cysteine and phenylalanine included. Only the CDR3 DNA stays, 48 bases, in frame from base 1. Trimming removed 2 bases from V and 0 bases from J, leaving 13 bases between the germline ends. The sample is drawn from a study of blood T cell repertoires in COVID-19 (dated by TCRdb to about 2020). Regarding the research as a whole: The collaborator samples originated in the United States, Italy and Spain and spanned the acute and convalescent phases of COVID-19. The material from the prospective study consisted of cDNA or gDNA derived from T cells, B-cell-depleted T cells, or PBMCs. The dataset comprised deeply sampled blood TCRbeta repertoires from subjects exposed to, actively infected with, or recovered from COVID-19. The repertoires were released in a freely available public database meant as a resource for research on the immune response to SARS-CoV-2. The samples were drawn from the first 160 participants of the ongoing ImmuneRACE study and from 950 to 1,500 subjects provided by 6 global collaborators. Sample metadata almost always included a de-identified subject ID, COVID-19 status, age in years and sex. HLA class I and class II types, where available, came from metadata supplied by the sample provider rather than from assay-based typing. The paper's findings and limits, for the study overall: Clinical and demographic metadata were provided uncurated, with the amount varying by source and participant.

Whole blood was collected in K2EDTA tubes by collaborating institutions according to the institutions' own protocols. For TCRbeta analysis, collaborators shipped samples as frozen whole blood, isolated PBMCs, or DNA extracted from either of those sample types. The immunoSEQ Assay, a bias-controlled multiplex PCR, was used to amplify TCRbeta CDR3 regions from genomic DNA. The published analysis was carried out like this. Within the assay, amplification of reference gene primers was used to estimate how many nucleated cells each sample contained. To quantify the absolute abundance of each unique TCRbeta CDR3 rearrangement, sequence reads were collapsed and filtered. For each sample, productive Simpson clonality was calculated as the square root of Simpson's diversity index over productive rearrangements. Not all clones reach the TCRdb copy of this immuneACCESS table, which keeps in-frame sequences only. Checked studies attribute under half of the gap to unresolved V genes and leave the rest unexplained. V and J calls and clone size are copied from that table; D and trimming were computed from the DNA. The table for this sample lists some 300,000 clones; around 90% of them were counted only once. The top ten hold 1.3% of the sample.

This clonotype was obtained from a man between 65 and 80 years old with acute or convalescent COVID-19. The sequenced sample was peripheral blood. Recombination connected TRBV4-1 to TRBJ1-2; 6 matching bases give a weak D call of TRBD1. The CDR3 is CASSQPGTPANYGYTF. The DNA reads TGCGCCAGCAGCCAACCCGGGACACCTGCTAACTATGGCTACACCTTC.